The 14 T cell receptor beta chains in this list originate from one sample, sequenced in a study of lung T cells in sarcoidosis with Löfgren's syndrome. TCRdb passed the reads through MiXCR, listing each CDR3 protein once. The table shows thousands of distinct CDR3 sequences, with about 30% occurring only once. Sequencing input: CD4+ T cells from PBMCs. The receptor source for this set is a human donor with sarcoidosis (Löfgren's syndrome or another form), or a control subject (not recorded which).

The chain recombines TRBV6-5 with TRBJ2-7; D is unclear. From germline, CDR1 is MNHEY and CDR2 SVGAGI. Deletions cut 4 bases from V and 2 bases from J, with 12 bases between. The CDR3 contains 14 residues. In DNA, the CDR3 is TGTGCCAGCAGTTGCATGCAGATAGCCTACGAGCAGTACTTC. It codes for CASSCMQIAYEQYF.

This clonotype was detected only once. The gene calls are TRBV20-1 and TRBJ1-1, with D perhaps matching TRBD1 (6 bases). The CDR3 is made up of 15 amino acids. Germline V gene lookup returns CDR1 DFQATT and CDR2 SNEGSKA (reference sequence). Trimming took 4 bases from V and 3 from J, leaving 18 bases between them. Here the CDR3 DNA reads TGCAGTGCTATAGACAGGCGGAGTAGTGACACTGAAGCTTTCTTT. It is translated as CSAIDRRSSDTEAFF.

This clonotype is categorized as medium-sized. The V gene is TRBV18, the J gene TRBJ2-1, with 8 bases lining up with TRBD2. Germline assignment: CDR1 KGHSH and CDR2 LQKENI. The CDR3 spans 15 residues. Losses at the gene ends were 5 bases for V and 4 bases for J; bases not matched to a gene: 7. Written as DNA, the CDR3 is TGTGCCAGCTCAACTAGCGGAGACCCTTACAATGAGCAGTTCTTC. Translated: CASSTSGDPYNEQFF.

The V and J genes are TRBV20-1 and TRBJ2-3; tentatively, D is TRBD1 (6 bases). This CDR3 has 15 residues. CDR1 is DFQATT, CDR2 SNEGSKA, per germline (reference sequence). V was pared by 5 bases and J by 2 bases, with 17 bases between. The CDR3 DNA sequence: TGCAGTGCTGGTAACCCCGGACAGTACACAGATACGCAGTATTTT. Amino acid sequence: CSAGNPGQYTDTQYF.

V is TRBV20-1 and J is TRBJ2-7, with 7 bases aligning to TRBD2. The CDR3 contains 14 residues. V lost 5 bases and J lost 5; bases outside the gene matches: 12. Germline V gene lookup returns CDR1 DFQATT and CDR2 SNEGSKA (reference sequence). The CDR3 is CSAGLSGGSHEQYF. For the CDR3, the DNA is TGCAGTGCTGGCCTTTCGGGAGGTTCCCACGAGCAGTACTTC.

In this sample, this clonotype is medium-sized (0.01 to 0.1%). The chain carries TRBV4-1 and TRBJ1-3; TRBD1 agrees at 8 bases. The germline CDR1 and CDR2 sequences are MGHRA and YSYEKL. This CDR3 is built from 18 residues. J was trimmed by 0 bases and V by 0 bases; bases with no gene match: 7. CDR3 loop: CASSQERTGIYSGNTIYF. As DNA, the CDR3 is TGCGCCAGCAGCCAAGAGCGGACAGGGATTTACTCTGGAAACACCATATATTTT.

By its share, this clonotype is large (0.1 to 1%). V is TRBV28 and J is TRBJ1-6; maybe TRBD1 (5 bases). CDR1 and CDR2 from the germline V gene are MDHEN and SYDVKM. Trimming shortened V by 5 bases and J by 7 bases, and 15 bases separated the two germline ends. The CDR3 sequence is 15 residues long. CDR3 DNA: TGTGCCAGCAGTCTCTTCGCGGGGGGGAATTCACCCCTCCACTTT. This gives the protein CASSLFAGGNSPLHF.

This clonotype was observed many times. A read error is possible here, since a much larger clone lies one base away. The chain links TRBV28 to TRBJ2-2; D is possibly TRBD1 (6 bases). This CDR3 has 15 residues. The germline V gene encodes CDR1 MDHEN and CDR2 SYDVKM. This chain's CDR3 is CASSSGQLNTGEPFF. DNA for the CDR3: TGTGCCAGCAGTAGCGGACAGCTTAACACCGGGGAGCCGTTTTTT.

About this clonotype itself: Sequence at one end of the junction differs from germline and may be a read error. CDR3 protein: CASSYRGDYDYTF. The CDR3 region has the DNA TGTGCCAGCAGTTATCGAGGGGACTATGACTACACCTTC. The chain couples TRBV27 to TRBJ1-2, with D possibly being TRBD1 (5 bases). CDR1 and CDR2 (germline): MNHEY, SMNVEV (reference sequence). This CDR3 spans 13 amino acids.

Points on this clonotype: This sequence may be a read error, since a much larger clone differs from it by one base. The chain is built from TRBV13 and TRBJ2-1; 13 positions agree with TRBD2. There are 16 residues in the CDR3. CDR1 is PRHDT, CDR2 FYEKMQ, per germline (reference sequence). The CDR3: CASSSRRLAGGNERFF. For the CDR3, the DNA is TGTGCCAGCAGCTCCCGGCGACTAGCGGGGGGCAATGAGCGGTTCTTC.

This clonotype ranks as large (0.1 to 1%). The chain joins TRBV4-1 to TRBJ1-5, with D possibly TRBD1 on 6 matching bases. This CDR3 is 15 amino acids long. Germline V gene lookup returns CDR1 MGHRA and CDR2 YSYEKL. V was cut by 2 bases and J by 7 bases, with 15 bases left in between. CDR3 DNA: TGCGCCAGCAGCCAATCTACAGGGTTGAGCCAGCCCCAGCATTTT. Amino acid sequence: CASSQSTGLSQPQHF.

As regards this clonotype: The junction departs from the called germline gene at one end, perhaps through a read error. This rearrangement joins TRBV28 to TRBJ2-4; D not resolved. Germline loops: CDR1 MDHEN, CDR2 SYDVKM. The CDR3 covers 16 residues. Here the CDR3 reads CASNTPGPLTKNIQYF. Written as DNA, the CDR3 is TGCGCCAGCAATACCCCCGGCCCTCTAACCAAAAACATTCAGTACTTC.

For this clonotype: One junction end does not reproduce the germline sequence, and a read error may be involved. The rearrangement uses TRBV18 and TRBJ1-1; no clear D. Germline CDR1 and CDR2: KGHSH and LQKENI. The CDR3 runs to 15 residues. DNA of the CDR3: TGTGCCTGCTCACCAATCGAAGCGGCGAACACTGAAGCTTTCTTT. This sequence encodes CACSPIEAANTEAFF.

J is TRBJ2-3 and V is TRBV28; D not certain. CDR3 size: 13 residues. Germline CDR1 reads MDHEN; CDR2 reads SYDVKM. Trimming took 4 bases from V and 6 from J, leaving 11 bases between them. The CDR3 loop is CASSSWSTDTQYF. CDR3 coding DNA: TGTGCCAGCAGTTCATGGTCCACGGATACGCAGTATTTT.